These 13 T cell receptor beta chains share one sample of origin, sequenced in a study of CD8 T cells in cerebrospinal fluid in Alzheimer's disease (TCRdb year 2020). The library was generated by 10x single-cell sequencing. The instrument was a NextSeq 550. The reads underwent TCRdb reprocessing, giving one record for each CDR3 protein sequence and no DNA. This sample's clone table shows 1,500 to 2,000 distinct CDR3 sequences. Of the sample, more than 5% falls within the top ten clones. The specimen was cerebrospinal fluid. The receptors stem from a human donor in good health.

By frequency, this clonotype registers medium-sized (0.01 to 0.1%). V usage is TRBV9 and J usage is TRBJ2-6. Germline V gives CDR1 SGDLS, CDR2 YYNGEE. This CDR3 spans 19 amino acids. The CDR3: CASSGASTATQAGANVLTF.

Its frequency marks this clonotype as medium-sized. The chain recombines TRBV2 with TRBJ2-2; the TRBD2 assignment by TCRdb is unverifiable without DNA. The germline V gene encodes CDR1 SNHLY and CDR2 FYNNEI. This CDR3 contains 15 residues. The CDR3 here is CASSPVLQNTGELFF.

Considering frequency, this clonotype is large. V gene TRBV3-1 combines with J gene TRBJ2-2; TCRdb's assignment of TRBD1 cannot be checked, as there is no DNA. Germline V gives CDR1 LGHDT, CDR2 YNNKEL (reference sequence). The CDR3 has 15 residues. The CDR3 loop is CASSLRTGYTGELFF. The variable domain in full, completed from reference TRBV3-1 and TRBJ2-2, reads DTAVSQTPKYLVTQMGNDKSIKCEQNLGHDTMYWYKQDSKKFLKIMFSYNNKELIINETVPNRFSPKSPDKAHLNLHINSLELGDSAVYFCASSLRTGYTGELFFGEGSRLTVL.

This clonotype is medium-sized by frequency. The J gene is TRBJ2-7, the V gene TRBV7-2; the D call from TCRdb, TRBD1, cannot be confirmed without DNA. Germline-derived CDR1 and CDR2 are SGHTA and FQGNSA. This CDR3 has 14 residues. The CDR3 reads CASSLNRGNYEQYF.

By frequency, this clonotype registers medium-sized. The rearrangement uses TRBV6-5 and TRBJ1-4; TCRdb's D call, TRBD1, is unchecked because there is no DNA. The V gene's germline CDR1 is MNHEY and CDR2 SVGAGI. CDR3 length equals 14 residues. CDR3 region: CASRSGTVREKLFF.

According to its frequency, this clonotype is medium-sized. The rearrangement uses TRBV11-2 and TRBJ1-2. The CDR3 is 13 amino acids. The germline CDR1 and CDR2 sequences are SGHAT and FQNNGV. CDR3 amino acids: CASSPTGYLGYTF.

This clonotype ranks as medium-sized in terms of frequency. CDR3 protein: CASSLGLAGTDTQYF. This chain connects TRBV7-7 to TRBJ2-3; checking the TCRdb D call of TRBD2 is not possible without DNA. Germline assignment: CDR1 SSHAT and CDR2 FNYEAQ (reference sequence). The CDR3 extends over 15 amino acids. Filled out from reference TRBV7-7 and TRBJ2-3, the complete variable domain reads GAGVSQSPRYKVTKRGQDVTLRCDPISSHATLYWYQQALGQGPEFLTYFNYEAQPDKSGLPSDRFSAERPEGSISTLTIQRTEQRDSAMYRCASSLGLAGTDTQYFGPGTRLTVL.

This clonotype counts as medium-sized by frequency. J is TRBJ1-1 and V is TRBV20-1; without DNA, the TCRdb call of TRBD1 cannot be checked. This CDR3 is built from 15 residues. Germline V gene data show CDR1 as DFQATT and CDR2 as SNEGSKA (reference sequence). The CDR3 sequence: CSARGGQGAYTEAFF.

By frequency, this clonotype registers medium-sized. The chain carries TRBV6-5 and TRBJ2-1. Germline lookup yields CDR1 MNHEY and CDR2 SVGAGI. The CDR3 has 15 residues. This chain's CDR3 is CASRLGARSYNEQFF.

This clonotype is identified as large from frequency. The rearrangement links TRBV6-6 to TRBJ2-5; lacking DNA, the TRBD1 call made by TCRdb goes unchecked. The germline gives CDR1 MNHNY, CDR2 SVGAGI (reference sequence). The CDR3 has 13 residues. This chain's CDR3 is CASTPPGEETQYF.

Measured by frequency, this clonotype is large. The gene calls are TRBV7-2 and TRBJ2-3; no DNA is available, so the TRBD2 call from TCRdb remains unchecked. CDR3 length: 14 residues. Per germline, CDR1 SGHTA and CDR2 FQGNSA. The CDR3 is CASLRGPWEDTQYF.

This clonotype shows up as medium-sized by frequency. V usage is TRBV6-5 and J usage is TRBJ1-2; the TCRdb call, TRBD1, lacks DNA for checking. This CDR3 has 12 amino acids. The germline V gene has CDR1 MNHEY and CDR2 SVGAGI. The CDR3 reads CASRQMTGGYTF.

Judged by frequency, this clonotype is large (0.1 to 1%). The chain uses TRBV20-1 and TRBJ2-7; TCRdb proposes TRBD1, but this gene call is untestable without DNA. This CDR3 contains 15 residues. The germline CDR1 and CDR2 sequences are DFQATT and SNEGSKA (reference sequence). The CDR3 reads CSARDPTGKVSEQYF.